This TCR beta chain was documented in a study of cytomegalovirus exposure and HLA in healthy donors. Vbeta (60) and Jbeta (13) primers were used in the PCR. Libraries were prepared by immunoSEQ multiplex PCR; TCRdb keeps only in-frame clonotypes and omits some of them. This sample carries around 140,000 clones, 82% of them seen once, and the ten largest clones take around 2.4%. The CDR3 extends over 13 amino acids. V was clipped by 4 bases and J by 6 bases; unmatched bases: 3. The V gene's germline CDR1 is SGHNT and CDR2 YYREEE (reference sequence). This clone was detected a few times. The chain recombines TRBV5-4 with TRBJ2-2, with 7 bases identical to TRBD1. This TCR was sampled from a male donor in good health and CMV-seronegative. Sample: PBMCs. CDR3 loop: CASSEDRPGELFF. In DNA, the CDR3 is TGTGCCAGCAGCGAGGACAGGCCCGGGGAGCTGTTTTTT.